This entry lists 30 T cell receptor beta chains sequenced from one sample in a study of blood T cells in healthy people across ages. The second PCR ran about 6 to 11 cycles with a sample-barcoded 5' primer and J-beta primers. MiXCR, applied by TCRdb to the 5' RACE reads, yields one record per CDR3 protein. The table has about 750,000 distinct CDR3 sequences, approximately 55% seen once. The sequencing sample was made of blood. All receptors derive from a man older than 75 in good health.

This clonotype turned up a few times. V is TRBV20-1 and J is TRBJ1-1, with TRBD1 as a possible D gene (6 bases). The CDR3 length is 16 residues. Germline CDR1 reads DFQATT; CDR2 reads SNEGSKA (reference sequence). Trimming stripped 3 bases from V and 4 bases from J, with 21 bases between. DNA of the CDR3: TGCAGTGCTAGTTCCCCAAAGGGGGGAGAGAGCACTGAAGCTTTCTTT. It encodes CSASSPKGGESTEAFF.

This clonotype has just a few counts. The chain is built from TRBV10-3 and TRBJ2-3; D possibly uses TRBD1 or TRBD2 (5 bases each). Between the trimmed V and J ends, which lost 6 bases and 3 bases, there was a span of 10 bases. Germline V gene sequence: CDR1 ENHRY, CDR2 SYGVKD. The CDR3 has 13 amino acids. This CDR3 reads CAISGEGTDTQYF. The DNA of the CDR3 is TGTGCCATCAGCGGAGAGGGGACAGATACGCAGTATTTT.

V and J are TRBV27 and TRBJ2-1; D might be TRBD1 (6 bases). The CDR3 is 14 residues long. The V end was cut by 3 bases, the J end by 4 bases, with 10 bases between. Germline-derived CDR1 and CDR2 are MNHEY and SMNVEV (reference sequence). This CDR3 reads CASSFTGFYNEQFF. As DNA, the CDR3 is TGTGCCAGCAGTTTCACAGGGTTTTACAATGAGCAGTTCTTC.

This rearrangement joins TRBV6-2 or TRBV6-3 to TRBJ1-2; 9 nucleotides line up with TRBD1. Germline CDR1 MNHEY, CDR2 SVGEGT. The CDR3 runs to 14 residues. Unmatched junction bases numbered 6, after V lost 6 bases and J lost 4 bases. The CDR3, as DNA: TGTGCCAGCAGACCCGGGACAGGGCCCTATGGCTACACCTTC. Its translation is CASRPGTGPYGYTF.

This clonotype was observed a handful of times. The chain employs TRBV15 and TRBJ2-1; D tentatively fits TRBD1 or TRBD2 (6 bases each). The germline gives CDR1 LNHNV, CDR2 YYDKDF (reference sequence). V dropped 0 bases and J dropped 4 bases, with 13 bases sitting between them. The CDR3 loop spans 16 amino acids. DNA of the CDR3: TGTGCCACCAGCAGAGAGGAGGGACACCCATACAATGAGCAGTTCTTC. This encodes CATSREEGHPYNEQFF.

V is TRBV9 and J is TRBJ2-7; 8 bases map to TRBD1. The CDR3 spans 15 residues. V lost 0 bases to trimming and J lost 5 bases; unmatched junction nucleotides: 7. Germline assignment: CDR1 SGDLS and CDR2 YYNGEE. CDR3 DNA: TGTGCCAGCAGCGTAGACACAGGGGGTACGGACGAGCAGTACTTC. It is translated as CASSVDTGGTDEQYF.

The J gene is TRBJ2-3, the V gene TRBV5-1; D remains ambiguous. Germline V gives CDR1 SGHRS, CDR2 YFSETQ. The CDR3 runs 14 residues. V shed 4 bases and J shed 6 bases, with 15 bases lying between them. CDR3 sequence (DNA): TGCGCCAGCAGCCCCACCAACCCTGAGGATACGCAGTATTTT. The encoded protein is CASSPTNPEDTQYF.

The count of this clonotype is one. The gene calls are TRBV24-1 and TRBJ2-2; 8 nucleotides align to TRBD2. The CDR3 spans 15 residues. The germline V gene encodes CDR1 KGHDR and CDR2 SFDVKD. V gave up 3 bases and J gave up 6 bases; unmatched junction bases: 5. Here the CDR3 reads CATSDTAGAAGELFF. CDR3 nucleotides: TGTGCCACCAGTGATACAGCGGGAGCGGCCGGGGAGCTGTTTTTT.

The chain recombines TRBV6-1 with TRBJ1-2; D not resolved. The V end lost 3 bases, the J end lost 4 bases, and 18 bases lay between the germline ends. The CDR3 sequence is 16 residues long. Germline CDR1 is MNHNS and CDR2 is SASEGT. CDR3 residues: CASSDGGPTRIYGYTF. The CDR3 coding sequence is TGTGCCAGCAGTGATGGAGGACCCACCCGGATCTATGGCTACACCTTC.

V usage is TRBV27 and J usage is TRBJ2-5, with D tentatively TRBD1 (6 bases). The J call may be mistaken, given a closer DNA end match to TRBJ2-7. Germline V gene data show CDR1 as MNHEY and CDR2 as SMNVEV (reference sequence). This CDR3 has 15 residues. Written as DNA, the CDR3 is TGTGCCAGCAGTCCCGGACAGAGGACTTCCTACGAGCAGTACTTC. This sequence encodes CASSPGQRTSYEQYF.

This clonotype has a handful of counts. CDR3 nucleotide sequence: TGTGCCAGCAGTTTATATTACAGGGGATGGGGAGATCAGCCCCAGCATTTT. It yields the protein CASSLYYRGWGDQPQHF. V gene TRBV27 combines with J gene TRBJ1-5; 7 nucleotides align to TRBD1. Looked up from germline, CDR1 is MNHEY and CDR2 is SMNVEV (reference sequence). Unmatched junction bases numbered 11, after V lost 1 base and J lost 5 bases. The CDR3 runs 17 residues.

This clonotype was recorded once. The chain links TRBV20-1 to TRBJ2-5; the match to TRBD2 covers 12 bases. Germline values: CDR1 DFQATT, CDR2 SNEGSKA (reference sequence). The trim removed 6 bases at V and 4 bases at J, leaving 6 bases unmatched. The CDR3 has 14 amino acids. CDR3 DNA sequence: TGCAGTGCAGAGGAACTAGCGGGAGGAGAGACCCAGTACTTC. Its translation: CSAEELAGGETQYF.

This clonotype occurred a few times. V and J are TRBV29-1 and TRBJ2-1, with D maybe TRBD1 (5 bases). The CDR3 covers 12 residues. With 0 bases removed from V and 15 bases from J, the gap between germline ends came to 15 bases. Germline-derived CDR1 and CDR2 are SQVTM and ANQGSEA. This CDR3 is CSVEEGQGPLFF. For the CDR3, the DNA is TGCAGCGTTGAAGAGGGTCAGGGTCCCCTGTTCTTC.

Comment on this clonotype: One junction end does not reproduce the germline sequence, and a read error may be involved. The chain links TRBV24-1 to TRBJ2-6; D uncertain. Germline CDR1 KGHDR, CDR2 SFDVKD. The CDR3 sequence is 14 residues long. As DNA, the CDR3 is TGTGCCGCCAGCGAGTCCTCTGGGGCCAACGTCCTGACTTTC. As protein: CAASESSGANVLTF.

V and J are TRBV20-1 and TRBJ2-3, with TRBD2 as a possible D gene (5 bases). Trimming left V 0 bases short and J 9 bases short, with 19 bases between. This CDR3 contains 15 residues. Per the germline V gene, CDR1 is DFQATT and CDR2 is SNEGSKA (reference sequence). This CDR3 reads CSARDRRFPSSTQYF. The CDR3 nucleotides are TGCAGTGCTAGAGACAGGAGGTTCCCATCTTCGACGCAGTATTTT.

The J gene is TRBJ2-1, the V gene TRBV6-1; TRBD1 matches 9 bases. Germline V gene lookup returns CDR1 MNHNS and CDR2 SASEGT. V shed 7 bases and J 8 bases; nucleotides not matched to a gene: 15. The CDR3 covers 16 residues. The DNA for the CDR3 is TGTGCCAGCAATAAATATCCCGGGACAGGGTCGGATGAGCAGTTCTTC. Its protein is CASNKYPGTGSDEQFF.

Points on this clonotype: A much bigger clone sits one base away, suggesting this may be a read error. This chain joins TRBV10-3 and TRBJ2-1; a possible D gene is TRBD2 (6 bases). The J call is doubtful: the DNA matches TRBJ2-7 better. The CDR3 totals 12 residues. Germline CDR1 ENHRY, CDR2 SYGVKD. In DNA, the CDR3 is TGTGCCATCAGTTGGGGGGTTGCTGAGCAGTACTTC. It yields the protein CAISWGVAEQYF.

CDR3 sequence (DNA): TGTGCCAGCAGTCCCCCTCGGGCTGAGGGGCGGAATGAGCAGTTCTTC. As protein: CASSPPRAEGRNEQFF. The chain carries TRBV6-5 and TRBJ2-1, with D perhaps given as TRBD1 or TRBD2 (5 bases each). This CDR3 contains 16 residues. V was pared by 5 bases and J by 7 bases, with 21 bases between. Germline V gives CDR1 MNHEY, CDR2 SVGAGI.

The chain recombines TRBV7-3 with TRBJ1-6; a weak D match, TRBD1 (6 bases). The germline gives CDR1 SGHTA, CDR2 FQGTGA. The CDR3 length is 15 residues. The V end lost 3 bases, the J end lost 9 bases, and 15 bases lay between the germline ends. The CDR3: CASSLTSRGGSPLHF. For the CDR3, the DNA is TGTGCCAGCAGCTTGACAAGCAGGGGAGGTTCACCCCTCCACTTT.

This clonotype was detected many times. CDR3 nucleotide sequence: TGTGCCTGGAGTGGGATGAGAGGAGCGGGAGGGACCGGGGAGCTGTTTTTT. It is translated as CAWSGMRGAGGTGELFF. This chain connects TRBV30 to TRBJ2-2; 10 nucleotides line up with TRBD2. CDR1 is GTSNPN, CDR2 SVGIG, per germline (reference sequence). This CDR3 comprises 17 residues. After removal of 1 base from V and 5 bases from J, the junction contained 10 bases not matched to a gene.

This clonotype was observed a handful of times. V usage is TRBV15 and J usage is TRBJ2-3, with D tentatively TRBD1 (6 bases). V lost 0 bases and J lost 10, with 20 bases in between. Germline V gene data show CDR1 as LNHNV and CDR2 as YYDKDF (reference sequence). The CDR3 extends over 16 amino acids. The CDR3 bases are TGTGCCACCAGCAGAGATGTTATGGGGGCCGTAGGTGCGCAGTATTTT. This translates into CATSRDVMGAVGAQYF.

The CDR3 spells CATSDSRERSYEQYF. The CDR3 nucleotides are TGTGCCACCAGTGATTCGCGGGAGAGGTCCTACGAGCAGTACTTC. The gene calls are TRBV24-1 and TRBJ2-7; 7 positions agree with TRBD2. With V trimmed by 2 bases and J by 1 base, 4 bases remained unmatched. From germline, CDR1 is KGHDR and CDR2 SFDVKD. CDR3 size: 15 residues.

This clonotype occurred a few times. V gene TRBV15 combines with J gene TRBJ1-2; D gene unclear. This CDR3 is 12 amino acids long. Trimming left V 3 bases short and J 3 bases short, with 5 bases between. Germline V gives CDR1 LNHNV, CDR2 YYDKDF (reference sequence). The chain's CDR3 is CATSSGDYGYTF. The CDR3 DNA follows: TGTGCCACCAGCAGTGGGGACTATGGCTACACCTTC.

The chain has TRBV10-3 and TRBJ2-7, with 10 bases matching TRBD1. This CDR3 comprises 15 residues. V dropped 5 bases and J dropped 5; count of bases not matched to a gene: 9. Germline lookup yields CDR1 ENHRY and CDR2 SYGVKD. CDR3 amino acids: CAISPTGTGADEQYF. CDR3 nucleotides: TGTGCCATCAGTCCGACCGGGACAGGGGCCGACGAGCAGTACTTC.

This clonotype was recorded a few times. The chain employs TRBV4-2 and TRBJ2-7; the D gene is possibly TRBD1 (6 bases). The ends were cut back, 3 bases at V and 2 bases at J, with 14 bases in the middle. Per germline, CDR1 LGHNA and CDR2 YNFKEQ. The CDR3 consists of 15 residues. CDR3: CASSQPRGSTYEQYF. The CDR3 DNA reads TGTGCCAGCAGCCAGCCCAGGGGCAGCACCTACGAGCAGTACTTC.

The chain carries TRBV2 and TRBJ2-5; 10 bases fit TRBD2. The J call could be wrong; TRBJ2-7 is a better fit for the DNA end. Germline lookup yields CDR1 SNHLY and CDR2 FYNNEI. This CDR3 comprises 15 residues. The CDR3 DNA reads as TGTGCCAGCAGCGAATGGGCTAGCGGGAGCTACGAGCAGTACTTC. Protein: CASSEWASGSYEQYF.

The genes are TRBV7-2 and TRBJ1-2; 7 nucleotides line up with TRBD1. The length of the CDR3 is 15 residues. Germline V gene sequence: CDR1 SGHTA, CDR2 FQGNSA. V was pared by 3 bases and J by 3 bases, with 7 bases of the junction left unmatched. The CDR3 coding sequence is TGTGCCAGCAGCTTTTACAGGGGCGGTGACTATGGCTACACCTTC. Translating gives CASSFYRGGDYGYTF.

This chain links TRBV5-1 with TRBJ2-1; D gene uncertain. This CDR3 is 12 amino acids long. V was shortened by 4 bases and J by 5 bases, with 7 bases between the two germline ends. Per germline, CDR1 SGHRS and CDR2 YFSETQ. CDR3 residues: CASSREDNEQFF. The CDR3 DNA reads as TGCGCCAGCAGCAGGGAAGACAATGAGCAGTTCTTC.

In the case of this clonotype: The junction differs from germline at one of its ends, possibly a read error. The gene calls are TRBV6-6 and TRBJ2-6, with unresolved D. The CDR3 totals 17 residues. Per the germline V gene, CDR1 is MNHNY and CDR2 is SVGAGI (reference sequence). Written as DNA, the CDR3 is TGTGCCAGCACCCCAAGGGCAGACGGCTCTGGTGCCAACGTCCTGACTTTC. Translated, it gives CASTPRADGSGANVLTF.

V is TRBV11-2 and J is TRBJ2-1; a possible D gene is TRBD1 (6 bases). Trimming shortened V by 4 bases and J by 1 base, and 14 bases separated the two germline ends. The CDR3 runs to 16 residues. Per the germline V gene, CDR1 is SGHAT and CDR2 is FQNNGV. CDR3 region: CASSSRLGQSYNEQFF. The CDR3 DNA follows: TGTGCCAGCAGCTCCCGTCTGGGACAATCCTACAATGAGCAGTTCTTC.